These 25 T cell receptor beta chains originate from one sample sequenced in a study of blood T cell repertoires in COVID-19. Some clones are missing from TCRdb's copy, which holds only in-frame ones; the method was immunoSEQ multiplex PCR. The sample yields around 250,000 clones, about 88% seen once. What was sequenced was peripheral blood. These receptors were taken from a man aged 18 to 30 with active or convalescent COVID-19.

This clone was counted a few times. The chain couples TRBV24-1 to TRBJ2-2; a weak D match, TRBD2 (5 bases). Trimming removed 0 bases from V and 3 bases from J, with 7 bases in between. Germline CDR1 and CDR2: KGHDR and SFDVKD. The CDR3 extends over 15 amino acids. In DNA form, the CDR3 reads TGTGCCACCAGTGATTTGTCGCGGGACACCGGGGAGCTGTTTTTT. Translating it yields CATSDLSRDTGELFF.

As DNA, the CDR3 is TGCGCCAGCAAGACAGGCCGAAGTGGGGCCAACGTCCTGACTTTC. Amino acids: CASKTGRSGANVLTF. This chain uses TRBV5-1 with TRBJ2-6, with D possibly TRBD1 on 6 matching bases. The V end was cut by 6 bases, the J end by 3 bases, with 13 bases between. Germline V gene sequence: CDR1 SGHRS, CDR2 YFSETQ. The CDR3 is made up of 15 amino acids.

The chain carries TRBV18 and TRBJ1-2; D not certain. The CDR3 is 11 residues long. From germline, CDR1 is KGHSH and CDR2 LQKENI. The V gene lost 3 bases and the J gene lost 6 bases, with 5 bases spanning the gap. The CDR3 region is CASSPLDGYTF. For the CDR3, the DNA is TGTGCCAGCTCACCCCTCGATGGCTACACCTTC.

The rearrangement joins TRBV10-3 to TRBJ2-5; D is possibly TRBD2 (5 bases). CDR1 and CDR2 (germline): ENHRY, SYGVKD. The CDR3 is 13 residues long. V shed 9 bases and J shed 5 bases, with 16 bases lying between them. CDR3 amino acids: CAIGSGERETQYF. For the CDR3, the DNA is TGTGCCATTGGGTCCGGGGAACGGGAGACCCAGTACTTC.

The chain recombines TRBV9 with TRBJ1-2, with D unresolved. The CDR3 sequence is 13 residues long. V was trimmed by 4 bases and J by 1 base, leaving 8 bases between them. Germline V lookup: CDR1 SGDLS, CDR2 YYNGEE. The CDR3 DNA follows: TGTGCCAGCAGCCTTTACGGTAACTATGGCTACACCTTC. Amino acids: CASSLYGNYGYTF.

The chain is built from TRBV24-1 and TRBJ1-2; D is possibly TRBD1 (6 bases). Germline V lookup: CDR1 KGHDR, CDR2 SFDVKD. The CDR3 has 14 residues. The V and J ends lost 4 bases and 6 bases respectively, with 14 bases between them. The CDR3 region is CATSDPGQTDGYTF. Written as DNA, the CDR3 is TGTGCCACCAGTGACCCCGGACAGACGGATGGCTACACCTTC.

The chain is built from TRBV5-8 and TRBJ1-4, with no clear D. The CDR3 contains 12 residues. CDR1 SGHTS and CDR2 YDEGEE come from the germline V gene. Trimming pared 3 bases from V and 5 bases from J, leaving 5 bases between. CDR3 DNA: TGTGCCAGCAGCTCCAGGAATGAAAAACTGTTTTTT. Amino acid sequence: CASSSRNEKLFF.

The chain is built from TRBV6-5 and TRBJ2-1, with 9 bases fitting TRBD1. V shed 11 bases and J 8 bases; nucleotides not matched to a gene: 16. There are 15 residues in the CDR3. Germline V gene sequence: CDR1 MNHEY, CDR2 SVGAGI. The CDR3 here is CAGPSGQGDLDEQFF. CDR3 sequence (DNA): TGTGCCGGGCCCTCGGGACAGGGAGACCTAGATGAGCAGTTCTTC.

The gene calls are TRBV5-1 and TRBJ2-1; TRBD2 is a possible D gene (5 bases). Germline V gene sequence: CDR1 SGHRS, CDR2 YFSETQ. V was shortened by 4 bases and J by 5 bases, with 13 bases between the two germline ends. The CDR3 spans 14 residues. CDR3 amino acids: CASSLGVPHNEQFF. CDR3 in DNA: TGCGCCAGCAGCCTCGGGGTACCGCACAATGAGCAGTTCTTC.

The chain carries TRBV6-2 or TRBV6-3 and TRBJ2-3; TRBD1 matches at 10 bases. Germline V gene sequence: CDR1 MNHEY, CDR2 SVGEGT. The CDR3 is 15 residues long. J lost 2 bases, V lost 6 bases, and 5 bases had no gene match. In nucleotides, the CDR3 is TGTGCCAGCAGCCCCGGACAGGGGGACACAGATACGCAGTATTTT. Protein sequence: CASSPGQGDTDTQYF.

The V and J genes are TRBV5-1 and TRBJ2-2; 7 nucleotides align to TRBD1. The ends lost 4 bases at V and 6 bases at J; junction bases unmatched: 9. The CDR3 consists of 15 residues. In germline, CDR1 is SGHRS, CDR2 YFSETQ. CDR3 sequence (DNA): TGCGCCAGCAGCGCCAACAGGGGTGAGGCCGGGGAGCTGTTTTTT. As protein: CASSANRGEAGELFF.

This chain connects TRBV4-1 to TRBJ2-3, with 7 bases fitting TRBD1. J was trimmed by 3 bases and V by 3 bases; bases with no gene match: 3. Germline CDR1 is MGHRA and CDR2 is YSYEKL. CDR3 length: 14 amino acids. CDR3 loop: CASSHLQGTDTQYF. The DNA for the CDR3 is TGCGCCAGCAGCCACTTACAGGGGACAGATACGCAGTATTTT.

The chain uses TRBV2 and TRBJ1-2; D perhaps matches TRBD1 (5 bases). V gave up 4 bases and J gave up 8 bases, with 14 bases separating them. The CDR3 is 13 residues long. Germline lookup yields CDR1 SNHLY and CDR2 FYNNEI. The CDR3 is CASSAPGWGGYTF. Written as DNA, the CDR3 is TGTGCCAGCAGTGCCCCCGGATGGGGCGGCTACACCTTC.

V usage is TRBV15 and J usage is TRBJ2-7; possible D gene TRBD1, 5 bases. In germline, CDR1 is LNHNV, CDR2 YYDKDF (reference sequence). CDR3 length equals 15 residues. V was shortened by 0 bases and J by 0 bases, with 9 bases between the two germline ends. The CDR3 DNA is TGTGCCACCAGCAGAGATGTCGACAGCTCCTACGAGCAGTACTTC. It translates to CATSRDVDSSYEQYF.

V usage is TRBV14 and J usage is TRBJ1-3; 8 positions agree with TRBD1. This CDR3 comprises 17 residues. V dropped 0 bases and J dropped 3; count of bases not matched to a gene: 7. Germline lookup yields CDR1 SGHDN and CDR2 FVKESK. This CDR3 is CASSQDPGQVFGNTIYF. In nucleotides, the CDR3 is TGTGCCAGCAGCCAAGATCCGGGACAGGTCTTTGGAAACACCATATATTTT.

The V and J genes are TRBV30 and TRBJ1-1; D is uncertain. This CDR3 contains 11 residues. V shed 3 bases and J shed 1 base, with 3 bases lying between them. Germline V CDR1 and CDR2: GTSNPN, SVGIG (reference sequence). The CDR3 DNA is TGTGCCTGGAGGGCGAACACTGAAGCTTTCTTT. Protein product: CAWRANTEAFF.

The chain combines TRBV7-2 with TRBJ2-3, with TRBD1 identical over 8 bases. The CDR3 runs 13 residues. J was trimmed by 6 bases and V by 4 bases; bases with no gene match: 3. Germline CDR1 is SGHTA and CDR2 is FQGNSA. The CDR3 protein is CASSSRDRDTQYF. The DNA of the CDR3 is TGTGCCAGCAGCTCCAGGGACAGGGATACGCAGTATTTT. The full variable domain, rest sourced from reference TRBV7-2 and TRBJ2-3, is GAGVSQSPSNKVTEKGKDVELRCDPISGHTALYWYRQSLGQGLEFLIYFQGNSAPDKSGLPSDRFSAERTGGSVSTLTIQRTQQEDSAVYLCASSSRDRDTQYFGPGTRLTVL.

The genes are TRBV5-5 and TRBJ1-1, with D possibly being TRBD1 (5 bases). The CDR3 consists of 16 residues. In germline, CDR1 is SGHKS, CDR2 YYEKEE (reference sequence). The V end was cut by 1 base, the J end by 3 bases, with 16 bases between. The CDR3 is CASSLFSGGLDTEAFF. The CDR3 DNA follows: TGTGCCAGCAGCTTGTTTTCTGGGGGGTTGGACACTGAAGCTTTCTTT.

The chain employs TRBV6-5 and TRBJ1-4, with 8 bases matching TRBD1. After removal of 5 bases from V and 4 bases from J, the junction contained 3 bases not matched to a gene. Germline V CDR1 and CDR2: MNHEY, SVGAGI. The CDR3 length is 14 residues. In DNA form, the CDR3 reads TGTGCCAGCAGTCTACAGGGGGGTAATGAAAAACTGTTTTTT. Translated, it gives CASSLQGGNEKLFF.

This chain links TRBV19 with TRBJ2-3; the match to TRBD2 covers 7 bases. The CDR3 has 14 amino acids. The V segment lost 9 bases and the J segment 2 bases; nucleotides outside the gene matches: 8. The germline CDR1 and CDR2 sequences are LNHDA and SQIVND (reference sequence). CDR3 sequence: CASGSGSVTDTQYF. The CDR3 DNA sequence: TGTGCCAGCGGTAGCGGGTCCGTCACAGATACGCAGTATTTT.

The chain recombines TRBV12-3 or TRBV12-4 with TRBJ1-5; the D is unclear. Trimming cost V 2 bases and J 5 bases, with 7 bases left between them. The CDR3 is 13 residues long. CDR3 residues: CASSLLTDQPQHF. CDR3 nucleotide sequence: TGTGCCAGCAGTTTATTAACAGATCAGCCCCAGCATTTT.

The chain employs TRBV6-1 and TRBJ2-7, with 8 bases lining up with TRBD2. After removal of 0 bases from V and 4 bases from J, the junction contained 5 bases not matched to a gene. CDR3 length equals 15 residues. The germline V gene encodes CDR1 MNHNS and CDR2 SASEGT. The CDR3 reads CASSEALREGYEQYF. CDR3 nucleotide sequence: TGTGCCAGCAGTGAAGCGCTTCGGGAGGGATACGAGCAGTACTTC.

This chain links TRBV28 with TRBJ1-5, with 7 bases identical to TRBD1. J gave up 6 bases and V 7 bases, and 12 bases lay outside the gene matches. The V gene's germline CDR1 is MDHEN and CDR2 SYDVKM. CDR3 length equals 15 residues. The CDR3 DNA sequence: TGTGCCAGCACCAGACCCCAGGGGGGAGCTCAGCCCCAGCATTTT. It yields the protein CASTRPQGGAQPQHF.

The CDR3 DNA sequence: TGCGCCAGCAGCCCCGTAGCCACCGGGGAGCTGTTTTTT. This sequence encodes CASSPVATGELFF. The chain combines TRBV4-3 with TRBJ2-2; no clear D gene. The germline V gene encodes CDR1 LGHNA and CDR2 YSLEER. Trimming left V 4 bases short and J 4 bases short, with 7 bases between. The CDR3 is 13 residues long.

The chain carries TRBV6-1 and TRBJ2-3; D is possibly TRBD2 (5 bases). This CDR3 is built from 16 residues. The V and J ends lost 0 bases and 7 bases respectively, with 17 bases between them. Germline V gene sequence: CDR1 MNHNS, CDR2 SASEGT. The CDR3 DNA follows: TGTGCCAGCAGTGAAGCGCGGGCAGGCCGTCTTAATACGCAGTATTTT. The encoded protein is CASSEARAGRLNTQYF.